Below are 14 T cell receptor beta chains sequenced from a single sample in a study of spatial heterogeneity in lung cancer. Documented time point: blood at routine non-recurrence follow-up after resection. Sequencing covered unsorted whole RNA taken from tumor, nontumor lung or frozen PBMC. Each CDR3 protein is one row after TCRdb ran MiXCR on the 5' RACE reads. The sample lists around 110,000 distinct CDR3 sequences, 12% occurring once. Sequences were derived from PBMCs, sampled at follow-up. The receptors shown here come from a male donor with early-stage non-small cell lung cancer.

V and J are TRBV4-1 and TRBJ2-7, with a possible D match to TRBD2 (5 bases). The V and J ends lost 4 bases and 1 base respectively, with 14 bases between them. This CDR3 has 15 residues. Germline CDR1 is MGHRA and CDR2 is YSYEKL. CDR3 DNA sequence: TGCGCCAGCAGCCCCCCCCGGACTGAGTCCTACGAGCAGTACTTC. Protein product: CASSPPRTESYEQYF.

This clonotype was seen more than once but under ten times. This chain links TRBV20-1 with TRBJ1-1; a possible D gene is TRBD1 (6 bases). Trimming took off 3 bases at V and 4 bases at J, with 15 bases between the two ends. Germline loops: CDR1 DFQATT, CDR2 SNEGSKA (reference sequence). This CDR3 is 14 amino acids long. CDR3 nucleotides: TGCAGTGCTAGGAACGGGGGCTCAAGCACTGAAGCTTTCTTT. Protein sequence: CSARNGGSSTEAFF.

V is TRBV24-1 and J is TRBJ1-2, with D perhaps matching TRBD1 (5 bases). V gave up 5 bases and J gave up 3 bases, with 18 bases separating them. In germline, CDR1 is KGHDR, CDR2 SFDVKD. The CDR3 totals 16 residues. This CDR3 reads CATSGSDTNRYYGYTF. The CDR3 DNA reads TGTGCCACCAGTGGCTCGGACACTAACAGGTACTATGGCTACACCTTC.

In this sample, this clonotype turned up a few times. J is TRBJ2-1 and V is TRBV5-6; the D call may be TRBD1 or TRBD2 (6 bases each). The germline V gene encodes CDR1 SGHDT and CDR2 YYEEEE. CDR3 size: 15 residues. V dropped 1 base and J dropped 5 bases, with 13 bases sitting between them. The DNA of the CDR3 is TGTGCCAGCAGCTTGACCGGGGGCGTCGACAATGAGCAGTTCTTC. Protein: CASSLTGGVDNEQFF.

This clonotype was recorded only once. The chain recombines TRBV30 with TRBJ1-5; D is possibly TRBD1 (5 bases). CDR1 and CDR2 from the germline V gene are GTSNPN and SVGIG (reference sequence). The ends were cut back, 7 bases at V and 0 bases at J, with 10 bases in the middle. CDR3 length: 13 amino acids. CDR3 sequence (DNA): TGTGCCTCAGGGATGGGTAGCAATCAGCCCCAGCATTTT. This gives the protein CASGMGSNQPQHF.

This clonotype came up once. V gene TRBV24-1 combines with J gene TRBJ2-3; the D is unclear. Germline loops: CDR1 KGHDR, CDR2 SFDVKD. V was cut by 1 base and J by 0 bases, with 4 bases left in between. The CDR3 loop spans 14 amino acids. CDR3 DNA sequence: TGTGCCACCAGTGATTTCTCCAGCACAGATACGCAGTATTTT. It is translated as CATSDFSSTDTQYF.

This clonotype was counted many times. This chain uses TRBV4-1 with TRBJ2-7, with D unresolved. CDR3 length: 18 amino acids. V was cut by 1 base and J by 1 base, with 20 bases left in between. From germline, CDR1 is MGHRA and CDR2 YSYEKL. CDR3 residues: CASSQGASVHVMSYEQYF. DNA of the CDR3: TGCGCCAGCAGCCAAGGGGCCAGCGTACATGTTATGTCCTACGAGCAGTACTTC.

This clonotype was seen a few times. CDR3 DNA sequence: TGTGCCAGCAGGTGGGGGCTAGAGAACACCGGGGAGCTGTTTTTT. Amino acids: CASRWGLENTGELFF. The chain has TRBV28 and TRBJ2-2; TRBD1 might be the D (6 bases). The CDR3 length is 15 residues. The V gene's germline CDR1 is MDHEN and CDR2 SYDVKM. Trimming stripped 6 bases from V and 1 base from J, with 12 bases between.

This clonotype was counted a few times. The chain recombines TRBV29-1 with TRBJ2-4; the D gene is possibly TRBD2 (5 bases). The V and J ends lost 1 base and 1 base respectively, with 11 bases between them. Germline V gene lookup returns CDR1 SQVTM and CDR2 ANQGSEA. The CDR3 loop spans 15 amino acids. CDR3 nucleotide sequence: TGCAGCGTTGAAGGCGGGTTCGGGGCCAAAAACATTCAGTACTTC. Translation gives CSVEGGFGAKNIQYF.

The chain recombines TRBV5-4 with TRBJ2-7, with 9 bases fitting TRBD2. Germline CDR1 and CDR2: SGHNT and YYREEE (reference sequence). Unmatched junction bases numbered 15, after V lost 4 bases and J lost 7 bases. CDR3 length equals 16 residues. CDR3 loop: CASSERFLAGTEEQYF. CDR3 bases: TGTGCCAGCAGCGAGAGGTTTCTAGCGGGGACGGAGGAGCAGTACTTC.

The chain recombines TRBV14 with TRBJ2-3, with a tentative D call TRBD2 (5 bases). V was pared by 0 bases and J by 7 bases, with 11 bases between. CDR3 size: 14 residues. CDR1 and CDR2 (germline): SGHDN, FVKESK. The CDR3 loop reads CASSQDRTGNTQYF. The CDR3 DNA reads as TGTGCCAGCAGCCAAGATCGGACGGGGAATACGCAGTATTTT.

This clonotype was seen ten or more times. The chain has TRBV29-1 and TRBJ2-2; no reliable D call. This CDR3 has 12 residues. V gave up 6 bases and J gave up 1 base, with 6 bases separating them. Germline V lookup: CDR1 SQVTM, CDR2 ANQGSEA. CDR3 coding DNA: TGCAGCGTCGGACGGAACACCGGGGAGCTGTTTTTT. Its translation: CSVGRNTGELFF.

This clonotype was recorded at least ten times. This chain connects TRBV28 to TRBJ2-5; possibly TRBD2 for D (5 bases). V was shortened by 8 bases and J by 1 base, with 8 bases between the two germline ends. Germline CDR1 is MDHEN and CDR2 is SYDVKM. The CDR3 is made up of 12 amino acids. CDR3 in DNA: TGTGCCAGCTCGAGCGGCCAAGAGACCCAGTACTTC. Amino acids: CASSSGQETQYF.

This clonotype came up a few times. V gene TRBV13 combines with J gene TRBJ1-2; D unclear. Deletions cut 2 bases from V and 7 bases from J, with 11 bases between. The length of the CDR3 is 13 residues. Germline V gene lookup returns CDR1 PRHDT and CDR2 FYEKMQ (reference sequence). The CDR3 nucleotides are TGTGCCAGCAGCTTAATAGGGAAAGCTGGCTACACCTTC. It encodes CASSLIGKAGYTF.